These 25 T cell receptor beta chains came from one sample sequenced in a study of beta chain features in type 1 diabetes. Every bit of the isolated RNA underwent reverse transcription, so sequencing read expressed TCRB transcripts. Using immunoSEQ multiplex PCR, the repertoire was profiled, and TCRdb retains in-frame clones only, with some absent. The sample yields 250,000 or so clones, 27% seen once. Sequences were obtained from central memory CD4+ T cells from blood. The source of these receptors is a man in his thirties or forties in good health.

The V gene is TRBV7-2, the J gene TRBJ2-2, with TRBD2 matching over 10 bases. The germline V gene encodes CDR1 SGHTA and CDR2 FQGNSA. Germline trimming cut 4 bases from V and 4 bases from J; bases unmatched to any gene: 6. CDR3 length: 16 residues. The CDR3 coding sequence is TGTGCCAGCAGCTCGGCTAGCGGGAGTCTCACCGGGGAGCTGTTTTTT. Protein: CASSSASGSLTGELFF.

This clone was seen ten or more times. In DNA, the CDR3 is TGTGCCTGGGGATTCATGACAGGGATTAATGAAAAACTGTTTTTT. This gives the protein CAWGFMTGINEKLFF. The rearrangement uses TRBV30 and TRBJ1-4; the match to TRBD1 covers 7 bases. The V gene end was trimmed by 5 bases and the J gene end by 4 bases; junction bases not matched to a gene: 10. The CDR3 has 15 residues. Germline values: CDR1 GTSNPN, CDR2 SVGIG (reference sequence).

This clone was observed a few times. The J gene is TRBJ1-1, the V gene TRBV5-5; 9 nucleotides align to TRBD1. Trimming at V came to 2 bases and at J to 1 base, leaving 3 bases not matched to a gene. Germline lookup yields CDR1 SGHKS and CDR2 YYEKEE (reference sequence). This CDR3 comprises 15 residues. Here the CDR3 reads CASSLQGAQNTEAFF. For the CDR3, the DNA is TGTGCCAGCAGCTTACAGGGGGCGCAGAACACTGAAGCTTTCTTT.

This clone was seen many times. Distinct nucleotide sequences in the sample also encode this CDR3. This chain links TRBV4-3 with TRBJ2-1; unclear D gene. V was cut by 0 bases and J by 2 bases, with 8 bases left in between. The CDR3 totals 15 residues. Germline values: CDR1 LGHNA, CDR2 YSLEER. The CDR3 here is CASSQEGIAYNEQFF. DNA of the CDR3: TGCGCCAGCAGCCAAGAAGGGATTGCCTACAATGAGCAGTTCTTC.

This clone came up many times. This chain connects TRBV6-5 to TRBJ1-2, with 8 bases matching TRBD1. From germline, CDR1 is MNHEY and CDR2 SVGAGI. Unmatched junction bases numbered 11, after V lost 6 bases and J lost 8 bases. This CDR3 spans 14 amino acids. The CDR3 is CASSKDRAPYGYTF. In DNA, the CDR3 is TGTGCCAGCAGCAAGGACAGGGCCCCCTACGGCTACACCTTC.

The chain recombines TRBV18 with TRBJ1-2; no definite D call. The CDR3 has 13 amino acids. Germline loops: CDR1 KGHSH, CDR2 LQKENI. Trimming pared 5 bases from V and 4 bases from J, leaving 11 bases between. DNA of the CDR3: TGTGCCAGCTCAGGAGAGGGTCTCTATGGCTACACCTTC. Translation: CASSGEGLYGYTF. Full variable domain (outside the CDR3, taken from reference TRBV18 and TRBJ1-2): NAGVMQNPRHLVRRRGQEARLRCSPMKGHSHVYWYRQLPEEGLKFMVYLQKENIIDESGMPKERFSAEFPKEGPSILRIQQVVRGDSAAYFCASSGEGLYGYTFGSGTRLTVV.

CDR3 loop: CASSPTGAYEQYF. The DNA of the CDR3 is TGTGCCAGCTCGCCTACCGGGGCCTACGAGCAGTACTTC. The chain combines TRBV18 with TRBJ2-7; perhaps TRBD2 as D (5 bases). The V end was cut by 6 bases, the J end by 2 bases, with 11 bases between. This CDR3 has 13 amino acids. Germline CDR1 reads KGHSH; CDR2 reads LQKENI. Together with reference TRBV18 and TRBJ2-7, the CDR3 gives the full variable domain: NAGVMQNPRHLVRRRGQEARLRCSPMKGHSHVYWYRQLPEEGLKFMVYLQKENIIDESGMPKERFSAEFPKEGPSILRIQQVVRGDSAAYFCASSPTGAYEQYFGPGTRLTVT.

The V and J genes are TRBV4-2 and TRBJ1-1; D is ambiguous. V shed 0 bases and J shed 1 base, with 6 bases lying between them. This CDR3 comprises 14 residues. Germline V gene data show CDR1 as LGHNA and CDR2 as YNFKEQ. For the CDR3, the DNA is TGTGCCAGCAGCCAAGAGTTGGCGAACACTGAAGCTTTCTTT. This gives the protein CASSQELANTEAFF.

This clone showed up just a few times. The V call is TRBV29-1, the J call TRBJ2-1; D not certain. Trimming cost V 0 bases and J 10 bases, with 13 bases left between them. The length of the CDR3 is 13 residues. The germline gives CDR1 SQVTM, CDR2 ANQGSEA. For the CDR3, the DNA is TGCAGCGTTGAAGATTACCGAACGATCGAGCAGTTCTTC. Its protein is CSVEDYRTIEQFF.

This clone occurred a few times. The chain is built from TRBV6-5 and TRBJ2-7; 7 nucleotides align to TRBD1. Germline V gene sequence: CDR1 MNHEY, CDR2 SVGAGI. CDR3 length equals 14 residues. V lost 6 bases and J lost 0; bases outside the gene matches: 5. The chain's CDR3 is CASRRQGDSYEQYF. The CDR3 region has the DNA TGTGCCAGCAGACGACAGGGAGACTCCTACGAGCAGTACTTC.

V gene TRBV27 combines with J gene TRBJ2-1; 7 nucleotides align to TRBD2. The CDR3 has 15 amino acids. V shed 6 bases, J shed 3 bases, and the junction held 8 bases outside the gene matches. Germline loops: CDR1 MNHEY, CDR2 SMNVEV (reference sequence). CDR3 sequence: CASRRERDLYNEQFF. The CDR3 DNA reads TGTGCCAGCAGGCGGGAGCGGGATCTCTACAATGAGCAGTTCTTC.

The chain links TRBV7-2 to TRBJ2-7; 13 bases line up with TRBD2. V shed 5 bases, J shed 0 bases, and the junction held 4 bases outside the gene matches. This CDR3 is 16 amino acids long. Germline CDR1 is SGHTA and CDR2 is FQGNSA. DNA of the CDR3: TGTGCCAGCAGCCGGACTAGCGGGAGTCCCTCCTACGAGCAGTACTTC. Protein: CASSRTSGSPSYEQYF.

The table lists this clone with a few counts. The chain links TRBV29-1 to TRBJ1-1; no firm D call. The germline V and J ends were trimmed by 6 bases and 0 bases, with 11 bases remaining between them. Germline CDR1 SQVTM, CDR2 ANQGSEA. CDR3 size: 13 residues. For the CDR3, the DNA is TGCAGCGTCGCAAGGCAGATGAACACTGAAGCTTTCTTT. Residues: CSVARQMNTEAFF.

The J gene is TRBJ2-1, the V gene TRBV11-2; no clear D. V lost 0 bases, J lost 8 bases, and 11 bases lay in between. The CDR3 loop spans 14 amino acids. Germline-derived CDR1 and CDR2 are SGHAT and FQNNGV. Written as DNA, the CDR3 is TGTGCCAGCAGCTTAGACGGCTTCTTGGATGAGCAGTTCTTC. Translated, it gives CASSLDGFLDEQFF.

V and J are TRBV30 and TRBJ1-5; the D gene is possibly TRBD1 (6 bases). The CDR3 has 13 residues. Trimming left V 6 bases short and J 7 bases short, with 16 bases between. Germline assignment: CDR1 GTSNPN and CDR2 SVGIG (reference sequence). The CDR3 DNA reads as TGTGCCTGTAAAGGGGCAGGGGTGCAGCCCCAGCATTTT. It is translated as CACKGAGVQPQHF.

The V gene is TRBV29-1, the J gene TRBJ2-7; D unresolved. CDR1 is SQVTM, CDR2 ANQGSEA, per germline. The CDR3 runs to 12 residues. Trimming cost V 6 bases and J 0 bases, with 9 bases left between them. DNA for the CDR3: TGCAGCGTACAGAAAAGCTCCTACGAGCAGTACTTC. It is translated as CSVQKSSYEQYF.

V is TRBV29-1 and J is TRBJ2-1; 12 bases line up with TRBD1. Looked up from germline, CDR1 is SQVTM and CDR2 is ANQGSEA. This CDR3 comprises 19 residues. Unmatched junction bases numbered 16, after V lost 4 bases and J lost 3 bases. The CDR3 region has the DNA TGCAGCGTTGTATTGTTGGGACAGGGGGCCAGAGTTCACTACAATGAGCAGTTCTTC. It is translated as CSVVLLGQGARVHYNEQFF.

This chain joins TRBV5-1 and TRBJ1-1, with D perhaps matching TRBD1 (6 bases). The CDR3 contains 16 residues. CDR1 SGHRS and CDR2 YFSETQ come from the germline V gene. Trimming took off 4 bases at V and 0 bases at J, with 16 bases between the two ends. This chain's CDR3 is CASSPNTGNLNTEAFF. The CDR3 DNA follows: TGCGCCAGCAGCCCCAACACAGGGAACTTGAACACTGAAGCTTTCTTT.

This chain connects TRBV19 to TRBJ1-4; D is possibly TRBD1 (5 bases). Trimming cost V 3 bases and J 4 bases, with 9 bases left between them. The length of the CDR3 is 14 residues. From germline, CDR1 is LNHDA and CDR2 SQIVND (reference sequence). CDR3 sequence (DNA): TGTGCCAGTAGTATCAAGGGGTATAATGAAAAACTGTTTTTT. It yields the protein CASSIKGYNEKLFF.

This clone was recorded a few times. V is TRBV29-1 and J is TRBJ2-7; TRBD2 agrees at 8 bases. The CDR3 covers 14 residues. Trimming removed 4 bases from V and 3 bases from J; junction bases left unmatched: 8. Germline-derived CDR1 and CDR2 are SQVTM and ANQGSEA. The DNA of the CDR3 is TGCAGCGTTGTGAGCGGGAGCTTATTCTACGAGCAGTACTTC. As protein: CSVVSGSLFYEQYF.

In this sample, this clone turned up many times. The chain employs TRBV11-1 and TRBJ2-1; possibly TRBD1 or TRBD2 for D (6 bases each). The CDR3 runs to 14 residues. Germline V gene data show CDR1 as SGHAT and CDR2 as FQDESV (reference sequence). Between the trimmed V and J ends, which lost 0 bases and 5 bases, there was a span of 8 bases. The CDR3 coding sequence is TGTGCCAGCAGCTTAGCAGGGGGGCACAATGAGCAGTTCTTC. This codes for CASSLAGGHNEQFF.

This clone has only a few counts. The V and J genes are TRBV13 and TRBJ1-5; TRBD1 aligns across 7 bases. This CDR3 comprises 16 residues. The germline V gene encodes CDR1 PRHDT and CDR2 FYEKMQ (reference sequence). The ends lost 4 bases at V and 2 bases at J; junction bases unmatched: 8. CDR3 amino acids: CASSSRQGRGNQPQHF. CDR3 DNA sequence: TGTGCCAGCAGCTCGCGACAGGGTCGGGGCAATCAGCCCCAGCATTTT. The whole variable domain, remainder taken from reference TRBV13 and TRBJ1-5, is AAGVIQSPRHLIKEKRETATLKCYPIPRHDTVYWYQQGPGQDPQFLISFYEKMQSDKGSIPDRFSAQQFSDYHSELNMSSLELGDSALYFCASSSRQGRGNQPQHFGDGTRLSIL.

The gene calls are TRBV10-3 and TRBJ2-7; the D is unclear. The CDR3 loop spans 13 amino acids. Germline loops: CDR1 ENHRY, CDR2 SYGVKD. Trimming cost V 2 bases and J 0 bases, with 5 bases left between them. The CDR3, as DNA: TGTGCCATCAGTGAGGGCAACTCCTACGAGCAGTACTTC. Translated: CAISEGNSYEQYF.

In this sample, this clone turned up a few times. This chain uses TRBV29-1 with TRBJ2-5; 11 bases map to TRBD1. V lost 6 bases to trimming and J lost 4 bases; unmatched junction nucleotides: 4. This CDR3 has 13 residues. The V gene's germline CDR1 is SQVTM and CDR2 ANQGSEA. CDR3 coding DNA: TGCAGCGTCCGCGGACAGGGGGCAGAGACCCAGTACTTC. Protein product: CSVRGQGAETQYF.

The V call is TRBV27, the J call TRBJ1-1; no reliable D call. The ends were cut back, 3 bases at V and 7 bases at J, with 12 bases in the middle. CDR3 length equals 13 residues. CDR1 is MNHEY and CDR2 is SMNVEV in the germline V gene (reference sequence). CDR3 loop: CASSFASANEAFF. CDR3 DNA sequence: TGTGCCAGCAGTTTCGCATCCGCTAATGAAGCTTTCTTT.